The clone carrying this TCR beta chain has a count of ten or more. Its specificity is not known. The patients, who ranged from 18 to 65 in age, presented with newly diagnosed hyperthyroidism lasting under 2 months. The sample belongs to a study of T cells in Graves' hyperthyroidism and ophthalmopathy. Overall study: The blood sample was taken at first diagnosis, before treatment began.

General study findings and limits: The blood repertoire included most of the expanded thyroid clonotypes above 0.001. Progression to ophthalmopathy was predicted a median of about 6.6 months early.

Regions amplified from RNA transcripts were the TCR beta CDR3 regions. A first-round RT-PCR of the TCR CDR3 used the HTBI primer set. TCRdb reprocessed the multiplex PCR reads with MiXCR, giving one entry per CDR3 protein. Here the sample spans 250,000 to 300,000 distinct CDR3 sequences, approximately 14% being singletons. Germline V gene sequence: CDR1 LNHNV, CDR2 YYDKDF (reference sequence). With V trimmed by 5 bases and J by 11 bases, 10 bases remained unmatched. This CDR3 is built from 13 residues. The rearrangement links TRBV15 to TRBJ1-1; 8 bases are a match to TRBD1. The receptor's source is a woman between 35 and 50 years old with Graves' hyperthyroidism that later progressed to Graves' ophthalmopathy. Input material: blood. The CDR3 nucleotides are TGTGCCACCAGCCAGGGGGCCGTCGAAGTGGCTTTCTTT. Amino acid sequence: CATSQGAVEVAFF.